The clone carrying this T cell receptor (beta chain) was observed a single time. TCRdb reassembled clones from the PCR reads with MiXCR. Among roughly 34,000 clones listed, under 25% were seen once. This sample is part of a study of metastatic and nonmetastatic thyroid tumors. The V gene lost 10 bases and the J gene lost 2 bases, with 14 bases spanning the gap. This CDR3 is 13 amino acids long. Germline CDR1 SGHDN, CDR2 FVKESK. Treatment of any kind had been given to no patient before thyroid surgery. The genes are TRBV14 and TRBJ1-1; D remains ambiguous. The sequence came from a male donor with papillary thyroid cancer or a benign thyroid nodule (not recorded which). Some clones in this sample may be carry-over from other donors' samples. The sample consisted of tumor tissue. CDR3: CATSSAFNTEAFF. CDR3 nucleotides: TGTGCCACAAGTTCGGCCTTTAACACTGAAGCTTTCTTT. Looking up the rest from reference TRBV14 and TRBJ1-1 gives the full variable domain: EAGVTQFPSHSVIEKGQTVTLRCDPISGHDNLYWYRRVMGKEIKFLLHFVKESKQDESGMPNNRFLAERTGGTYSTLKVQPAELEDSGVYFCATSSAFNTEAFFGQGTRLTVV.